This T cell receptor beta chain was sequenced during a study of cytomegalovirus exposure and HLA in healthy donors (dated by TCRdb to between 2016 and 2019). For the study in its entirety: An earlier analysis of approximately 640 of the donors reported approximately 270 Gb of sequence data and around 120 million unique TCR beta sequences from 150 million to 200 million T cells. Besides the first cohort of around 700 subjects, a separate validation cohort made up of roughly 130 different subjects was used. Roughly five DR-DQ haplotypes were handled as single units for association and clustering because linkage in the cohort was strong. HLA typing included class I and class II loci at four-digit resolution. Donor age, sex, ethnicity and CMV serostatus were collected together with the repertoire data. The study aimed to test whether cataloging public T cell receptors could reveal signatures of past pathogen exposure. Rather than using new phenotypic data, the later analysis identified candidate immune exposures from TCR beta sequences and from how often those sequences occurred across donors. Roughly 300 gigabases of sequencing data and roughly 81 million unique TCR sequences made up an early release that covered about 640 HLA-typed donors. The genetic ancestry cluster associated with self-reported Caucasian donors included over 65% of the approximately 400 genotyped donors. Genome-wide SNP genotypes for about 55% of the 666 donors were used in a later genetic analysis, which treated that subset as a discovery cohort. To decide whether each TCR beta V gene segment behaved as functional or pseudogenic, an earlier analysis of some 600 of the donors relied on high-throughput TCR beta sequencing. In a later analysis, previously published TCR beta repertoires from 600 to 850 donors were re-analyzed and high-resolution HLA genotyping was added so that TCR occurrence patterns could be studied. The number of typed donors differed by locus: about 620-630 for A, B, C, DRB1 and DQB1; 500 to 550 for DQA1; some 590 for DPA1; and about 470 for DPB1. The T cell repertoires of 670 or so subjects were profiled by immunosequencing and related to cytomegalovirus serostatus. Among 398 genotyped donors of the cohort, an average of around 220,000 unique TCR beta nucleotide sequences was sequenced per donor, of which approximately 19% were non-productive. All discovery cohort repertoires had been generated on a single sequencing platform. To predict cytomegalovirus infection status, the study brought together high-throughput TCR immunosequencing, statistical association of individual TCRs with disease status, and machine learning.

The library was built by means of the immunoSEQ multiplex PCR assay. A mixture of 60 forward primers for TCR Vbeta segments and 13 reverse primers for TCR Jbeta segments was used in the multiplex PCR. Amplification of the CDR3 region of rearranged TCR beta genes was performed with a multiplex PCR assay on genomic DNA. The amplified TCR beta libraries were sequenced on the Illumina HiSeq System as 87-base-pair reads. The published analysis was carried out like this. A later analysis tallied some 79 million unique TCR beta chains across the 666 repertoires, and about 10 million of those chains were shared by two or more donors. Raw reads were error-corrected and collapsed into unique sequences with a nearest-neighbor algorithm that merged closely related sequences to remove PCR and sequencing errors. CDR3 sequences were aligned to IMGT reference sequences to assign V, D and J gene segments. Each retained sequence needed at least a six-nucleotide match to both a V gene segment and a J gene segment. A rearrangement was called productive if the CDR3 had no stop codons and remained in frame with V and J, and every other rearrangement was called non-productive. Following IMGT convention, CDR3 was defined as the stretch from the second conserved V-encoded cysteine up to the conserved J-encoded phenylalanine. The earlier analysis of 450 to 750 of the donors excluded any sequence lacking an unambiguous match to a single V gene segment. In an earlier analysis of a few hundred of the donors, V segments were called functional above 56.7% productive rearrangements and were called segregating when the between-donor standard deviation exceeded 5%. A statistical classification framework was developed to diagnose cytomegalovirus status using the catalog of TCR beta chain sequences. V and J gene assignment, in a later analysis, came from comparing TCR nucleotide sequences with IMGT/GENE-DB human TR gene sequences. In a later analysis, CDR3 sequences and most-parsimonious VDJ recombination scenarios were assigned using the TCRdist pipeline. In a later analysis, each TCR beta chain was defined by its CDR3 amino acid sequence together with its V-gene family, and reads without a unique V-gene family were excluded. A later analysis removed 550 to 700 highly shared, low-generation-probability nucleotide sequences to deal with suspected cross-contamination and a sequencing artifact. In a later analysis, a clonal expansion index was calculated for each public chain from normalized within-repertoire ranks of inferred template counts. Generation probabilities in a later analysis came from a VDJ recombination model fitted to out-of-frame rearrangements, and those results were checked against IGoR. In a later analysis, hypergeometric tests were used to score TCR-TCR, TCR-HLA and TCR-CMV co-occurrence, with a repertoire-size bias correction applied to TCR pairs. To estimate false discovery rates, a later analysis permuted the HLA or CMV assignments 20 times. In a later analysis, co-occurring TCRs were grouped using DBSCAN, and TCRdist sequence similarity was added for clustering within HLA-allele-positive subsets. Repertoires with fewer than 30,000 or more than 120,000 public chains, plus five repertoires with anomalous nucleotide sharing, were excluded from co-occurrence clustering. TCRdb took this table from immuneACCESS and kept in-frame rearrangements with V and J called. Such tables lack part of the clones; where checked against another copy, unresolved V genes explain under half of the gap, and the rest is unexplained. For V, J and clone size, that table is used; D and trimming come from the DNA. For this sample there are approximately 170,000 clones; around 85% appear just once. 1% of the sample lies in the top ten.

The cohort consisted of 600 or so healthy bone marrow donors. All cohort members were sampled while nominally healthy, although unrecorded immune exposures were likely present. The donor tested CMV seronegative and was one of the 352 seronegative cohort members. A peripheral blood sample was provided by each donor, and peripheral blood mononuclear cells were used for TCR beta sequencing. The Qiagen DNeasy Blood Extraction Kit was used to extract genomic DNA from the blood cell samples. The investigation overall reported the following: Most TCR sequences were seen in very few donors, while some public TCRs were found in many individuals. For the cohort, immune exposure information was limited to CMV serostatus. Broadly in line with IMGT annotations, most TCR beta V segments showed up in productive rearrangements about 90% or about 30% of the time in an earlier analysis of under 700 of the donors. A cluster of highly shared sequence variants was judged likely to represent a technical artifact of the sequencing pipeline. A further reported finding was that TCR beta sequences accurately predicted the HLA-A and HLA-B alleles for most subjects in the first cohort. Correlated functional status among segregating V segments might reflect linkage disequilibrium, but an unknown experimental factor could not be ruled out. The study gave a list of 150 to 200 TCR beta chains associated with cytomegalovirus. In a later genetic analysis, fewer N-insertions in productive TCRs were reported among donors in an Asian-associated ancestry cluster than the roughly 670-donor mean. Strong co-occurrence of HLA alleles, especially DR and DQ, made assigning TCR associations to individual alleles difficult. Most CMV-associated TCR beta chains appeared to be HLA-restricted in a later analysis, and the HLA associations seemed to be driven largely by CMV exposure. The earlier analysis of nearly 600 of the donors excluded some 15 rarely observed V segments, including chromosome 9 orphons, because counts were too low. At a false discovery rate of 0.05, a later analysis linked around 15,000 TCR beta sequences to specific HLA alleles. In vitro tests confirmed that three of the cytomegalovirus-associated TCR beta chains recognize cytomegalovirus antigens. Because HLA typing was missing for some donors at each locus, association tests included only the typed subset. It was suggested by the authors that the approach could potentially be generalized to other disease states and immunological phenotypes. In a later analysis, the rate of TCR association differed among HLA loci, with DRB1 alleles having the most associated TCRs and HLA-C alleles having the fewest. Because the 87-base-pair reads could not distinguish some IMGT-functional V segments, including TRBV6-2 and TRBV6-3, those segments were excluded. Cytomegalovirus status was reported to be diagnosed by the classifier with high specificity and sensitivity in both the original and validation cohorts. Sequencing depth was assumed to be roughly uniform across donors in the presence/absence analyses, though that assumption may not hold. The cohort was sequenced for TCR beta chains only, and without alpha or paired-chain data the features that could be detected were limited. A later genetic analysis associated a missense DCLRE1C variant with V-gene and J-gene trimming of TCR beta chains, and an independent cohort replicated the association. In a later analysis, HLA-associated TCR beta chains were found to be more clonally expanded and to have lower generation probabilities than equally common non-associated chains. According to a later analysis, parvovirus B19, influenza, CMV and Epstein-Barr virus appeared linked to several top co-occurrence clusters.

For CDR1 and CDR2, the germline V gene (reference sequence) lists WNHNN and SYGVQD. The CDR3 measures 17 amino acids from cysteine to phenylalanine. The sequence is cut down to CDR3 DNA, 51 bases in frame from base 1. The junction shows trimming of 4 bases on V and 2 bases on J, and the gene matches do not reach 12 bases of it. Of note for this clone: What this receptor recognizes is not known. No base-level quality is on record; no much larger clone is a single base apart. This specimen includes other DNA sequences encoding the same CDR3.

Here the chain combines TRBV10-1 and TRBJ2-3; 7 bases in between match TRBD2. This clonotype originated in a boy younger than 10 in good health and CMV-seronegative. The source material was PBMCs. The nucleotide sequence reads TGCGCCAGCAGTGGGGCGACGTTAGCGGGTGACACAGATACGCAGTATTTT. Translated, it gives CASSGATLAGDTDTQYF.